This T cell receptor beta chain was recovered during a study of CD8 T cells in ankylosing spondylitis. Study-level findings and limits: Reportedly, disease-linked clones are significantly enriched in ankylosing spondylitis patients' matched synovial fluid. A TCR beta motif made of about eight highly homologous variants seemed typical of ankylosing spondylitis blood. Prior literature has documented some motif variants in synovial fluid and blood from reactive arthritis.

On this clonotype: Antigen unknown.

A single record per CDR3 protein comes from TCRdb applying MiXCR to the 5' RACE reads. The sample contains around 430,000 distinct CDR3 sequences, roughly 15% of which appear only once. Germline CDR1 and CDR2: SGHTA and FQGTGA. CDR3 length equals 14 residues. Trimming removed 2 bases from V and 6 bases from J; junction bases left unmatched: 4. The TCR originated in a male donor with ankylosing spondylitis. Sequenced: blood, either unsorted or a sorted T cell fraction (not recorded which). The V call is TRBV7-3, the J call TRBJ2-1; 7 bases fit TRBD2. The CDR3: CASSLGIAGNEQFF. The CDR3 DNA is TGTGCCAGCAGCTTAGGCATAGCGGGCAATGAGCAGTTCTTC.